What follows are 32 T cell receptor beta chains derived from one specimen sequenced in a study of OX40 agonist ivuxolimab in advanced cancers. Here immunoSEQ multiplex PCR was the method, and the copy in TCRdb shows in-frame clones only, minus some. The sample consists of 90,000 to 150,000 clones, approximately 92% of them appearing once. The sample was CD4+ or CD8+ T cells sorted from blood, taken in a trial of the OX40 agonist ivuxolimab. The receptors come from an adult with an advanced solid tumor such as melanoma, head and neck, liver or kidney cancer.

In this sample, this clone turned up once. This chain links TRBV5-1 with TRBJ2-3, with D perhaps matching TRBD1 (6 bases). The V and J ends lost 9 bases and 2 bases respectively, with 19 bases between them. CDR1 SGHRS and CDR2 YFSETQ come from the germline V gene. This CDR3 has 15 residues. The CDR3 sequence: CATTLQGSATDTQYF. The CDR3 nucleotides are TGCGCCACCACGCTTCAGGGGAGTGCCACAGATACGCAGTATTTT. Looking up the rest from reference TRBV5-1 and TRBJ2-3 gives the full variable domain: KAGVTQTPRYLIKTRGQQVTLSCSPISGHRSVSWYQQTPGQGLQFLFEYFSETQRNKGNFPGRFSGRQFSNSRSEMNVSTLELGDSALYLCATTLQGSATDTQYFGPGTRLTVL.

The J gene is TRBJ2-5, the V gene TRBV11-3; tentatively, D is TRBD2 (5 bases). V was pared by 1 base and J by 5 bases, with 8 bases between. The CDR3 is made up of 13 amino acids. Germline values: CDR1 SGHNT, CDR2 YENEEA. CDR3 DNA: TGTGCCAGCAGCTTAGCTCGCGGGGAGACCCAGTACTTC. Protein sequence: CASSLARGETQYF.

The V call is TRBV28, the J call TRBJ2-3; 7 bases are a match to TRBD2. V shed 5 bases and J 2 bases; nucleotides not matched to a gene: 1. This CDR3 is built from 13 residues. Germline loops: CDR1 MDHEN, CDR2 SYDVKM. The CDR3: CASSAGDTDTQYF. The DNA of the CDR3 is TGTGCCAGCAGTGCGGGGGACACAGATACGCAGTATTTT.

The chain carries TRBV6-1 and TRBJ1-1, with 7 positions matching TRBD1. CDR3 size: 14 residues. V trimming: 6 bases; J trimming: 7 bases; junction bases outside the gene matches: 11. The germline CDR1 and CDR2 sequences are MNHNS and SASEGT. The CDR3: CASRAGGGDFEAFF. The CDR3 DNA reads as TGTGCCAGCAGAGCAGGGGGGGGTGATTTTGAAGCTTTCTTT.

This clone was observed once. The chain links TRBV2 to TRBJ2-5; a weak D match, TRBD2 (6 bases). The CDR3 loop spans 15 amino acids. Germline assignment: CDR1 SNHLY and CDR2 FYNNEI. The V end was cut by 2 bases, the J end by 1 base, with 11 bases between. CDR3 DNA: TGTGCCAGCAGTGAACGCGGGGTCTTCCAAGAGACCCAGTACTTC. As protein: CASSERGVFQETQYF.

The chain has TRBV29-1 and TRBJ2-7; 9 bases align to TRBD1. J was trimmed by 7 bases and V by 5 bases; bases with no gene match: 6. Germline V gives CDR1 SQVTM, CDR2 ANQGSEA. This CDR3 has 12 amino acids. CDR3 in DNA: TGCAGCGTTTCCACAGGGGGCTGGGAGCAGTACTTC. This gives the protein CSVSTGGWEQYF.

The chain is built from TRBV9 and TRBJ2-3; 11 nucleotides line up with TRBD2. The CDR3 loop spans 16 amino acids. V lost 3 bases and J lost 1; bases outside the gene matches: 4. CDR1 is SGDLS, CDR2 YYNGEE, per germline. CDR3 bases: TGTGCCAGCAGCGCGTCACTAGCGGGGGGCACAGATACGCAGTATTTT. Protein: CASSASLAGGTDTQYF.

This chain links TRBV5-1 with TRBJ2-1; D possibly corresponds to TRBD1 (6 bases). The germline V gene has CDR1 SGHRS and CDR2 YFSETQ. V dropped 2 bases and J dropped 3 bases, with 9 bases sitting between them. This CDR3 comprises 14 residues. DNA of the CDR3: TGCGCCAGCAGCTTACTACAGGGCTACAATGAGCAGTTCTTC. Its protein product is CASSLLQGYNEQFF.

The rearrangement joins TRBV27 to TRBJ2-1; TRBD2 aligns across 9 bases. Trimming at V came to 2 bases and at J to 5 bases, leaving 7 bases not matched to a gene. There are 16 residues in the CDR3. The V gene's germline CDR1 is MNHEY and CDR2 SMNVEV (reference sequence). In DNA, the CDR3 is TGTGCCAGCAGTTTAGTGAGTAGCGGGGGCAACAATGAGCAGTTCTTC. It specifies CASSLVSSGGNNEQFF.

The V gene is TRBV27, the J gene TRBJ2-2; TRBD1 agrees at 12 bases. CDR1 is MNHEY and CDR2 is SMNVEV in the germline V gene (reference sequence). The CDR3 length is 16 residues. The trim removed 5 bases at V and 6 bases at J, leaving 7 bases unmatched. As DNA, the CDR3 is TGTGCCAGCAGTCCCCGGGACAGGGGGCGATCCGGGGAGCTGTTTTTT. Amino acids: CASSPRDRGRSGELFF.

V is TRBV25-1 and J is TRBJ2-1, with TRBD2 as a possible D gene (5 bases). V dropped 3 bases and J dropped 1 base, with 16 bases sitting between them. CDR1 and CDR2 (germline): MGHDK, SYGVNS. This CDR3 is 17 amino acids long. The CDR3 sequence is CASSDSPGSSSYNEQFF. The CDR3 nucleotides read TGTGCCAGCAGTGATTCGCCGGGGTCGTCTTCCTACAATGAGCAGTTCTTC.

The J gene is TRBJ2-1, the V gene TRBV29-1; TRBD2 agrees at 9 bases. There are 13 residues in the CDR3. Germline lookup yields CDR1 SQVTM and CDR2 ANQGSEA. V gave up 7 bases and J gave up 8 bases; unmatched junction bases: 9. DNA for the CDR3: TGCAGCGCCCTTGCACTAGCGGGCGATGAGCAGTTCTTC. It encodes CSALALAGDEQFF.

V and J are TRBV7-2 and TRBJ1-5; D remains ambiguous. Trimming took 5 bases from V and 4 from J, leaving 18 bases between them. CDR3 size: 16 residues. Germline values: CDR1 SGHTA, CDR2 FQGNSA. DNA of the CDR3: TGTGCCAGCAGCCACCCAGCGGCCGGGAGAAATCAGCCCCAGCATTTT. Translation gives CASSHPAAGRNQPQHF.

This chain connects TRBV6-6 to TRBJ2-7; D is undetermined. The germline V gene encodes CDR1 MNHNY and CDR2 SVGAGI (reference sequence). Trimming pared 6 bases from V and 2 bases from J, leaving 14 bases between. The CDR3 sequence is 14 residues long. The CDR3 sequence: CASSSQDGTYEQYF. The CDR3 DNA reads as TGTGCCAGCAGCTCTCAGGACGGAACCTACGAGCAGTACTTC.

The rearrangement links TRBV6-5 to TRBJ1-1; D remains unclear. The CDR3 covers 15 residues. V was shortened by 5 bases and J by 1 base, with 14 bases between the two germline ends. Germline assignment: CDR1 MNHEY and CDR2 SVGAGI. Here the CDR3 reads CASSLLDAGNTEAFF. The CDR3 bases are TGTGCCAGCAGTCTACTCGATGCAGGGAACACTGAAGCTTTCTTT.

The V and J genes are TRBV7-2 and TRBJ2-5; a possible D gene is TRBD2 (6 bases). Germline V CDR1 and CDR2: SGHTA, FQGNSA. The length of the CDR3 is 14 residues. Trimming removed 3 bases from V and 2 bases from J, with 10 bases in between. CDR3: CASSLRDDQETQYF. For the CDR3, the DNA is TGTGCCAGCAGCTTGCGGGACGATCAAGAGACCCAGTACTTC. Using reference TRBV7-2 and TRBJ2-5 for the parts outside the CDR3, the full variable domain is GAGVSQSPSNKVTEKGKDVELRCDPISGHTALYWYRQSLGQGLEFLIYFQGNSAPDKSGLPSDRFSAERTGGSVSTLTIQRTQQEDSAVYLCASSLRDDQETQYFGPGTRLLVL.

The chain employs TRBV9 and TRBJ2-2; no clear D. In germline, CDR1 is SGDLS, CDR2 YYNGEE. The CDR3 length is 14 residues. V dropped 3 bases and J dropped 7 bases, with 13 bases sitting between them. CDR3 protein: CASSAAPEDGELFF. The CDR3 DNA follows: TGTGCCAGCAGCGCTGCTCCTGAGGACGGGGAGCTGTTTTTT. The whole variable domain, filled in from reference TRBV9 and TRBJ2-2, reads DSGVTQTPKHLITATGQRVTLRCSPRSGDLSVYWYQQSLDQGLQFLIQYYNGEERAKGNILERFSAQQFPDLHSELNLSSLELGDSALYFCASSAAPEDGELFFGEGSRLTVL.

The CDR3 nucleotides are TGTGCCAGCAGTTTATACCTAGGGAATGAAAAACTGTTTTTT. Translating gives CASSLYLGNEKLFF. The chain carries TRBV28 and TRBJ1-4, with D unresolved. The V end was cut by 1 base, the J end by 5 bases, with 8 bases between. Germline V lookup: CDR1 MDHEN, CDR2 SYDVKM. The CDR3 is 14 amino acids.

A word on this clone: Its ends do not fully match the called genes, so a read error is possible. V usage is TRBV28 and J usage is TRBJ1-2, with D possibly TRBD1 on 5 matching bases. The CDR3 loop spans 13 amino acids. The V gene's germline CDR1 is MDHEN and CDR2 SYDVKM. CDR3 loop: CASHVGPLRGHTF. The CDR3 DNA reads as TGTGCCAGCCATGTGGGGCCTTTGCGTGGCCACACCTTC.

The genes are TRBV5-1 and TRBJ1-2, with D perhaps TRBD1 (5 bases). Trimming took 4 bases from V and 4 from J, leaving 17 bases between them. Germline V gives CDR1 SGHRS, CDR2 YFSETQ. The CDR3 consists of 15 residues. CDR3 in DNA: TGCGCCAGCAGCCCCCAAATTGACAGTAGCTATGGCTACACCTTC. Amino acids: CASSPQIDSSYGYTF.

The chain carries TRBV10-3 and TRBJ1-6, with D perhaps matching TRBD1 (5 bases). There are 12 residues in the CDR3. V lost 6 bases, J lost 8 bases, and 8 bases lay in between. CDR1 ENHRY and CDR2 SYGVKD come from the germline V gene. The CDR3 DNA follows: TGTGCCATCAGGCAGGGAGATTCACCCCTCCACTTT. Its protein is CAIRQGDSPLHF.

The genes are TRBV5-1 and TRBJ1-4; D gene unclear. V lost 8 bases, J lost 3 bases, and 14 bases lay in between. The germline V gene has CDR1 SGHRS and CDR2 YFSETQ. This CDR3 has 14 amino acids. The CDR3 sequence is CASSDGGANEKLFF. DNA of the CDR3: TGCGCCAGTAGCGACGGAGGAGCTAATGAAAAACTGTTTTTT.

Points on this clone: Within the sample, other DNA sequences also encode this same CDR3. This CDR3 is CASSPGTGGNYGYTF. CDR3 bases: TGTGCCAGCTCACCAGGGACAGGGGGAAACTATGGCTACACCTTC. This chain connects TRBV18 to TRBJ1-2, with 11 positions matching TRBD1. This CDR3 is 15 amino acids long. Germline assignment: CDR1 KGHSH and CDR2 LQKENI. Trimming removed 2 bases from V and 2 bases from J; junction bases left unmatched: 1.

This chain connects TRBV6-6 to TRBJ2-7, with 10 bases fitting TRBD1. The CDR3 has 15 residues. V shed 5 bases, J shed 1 base, and the junction held 5 bases outside the gene matches. In germline, CDR1 is MNHNY, CDR2 SVGAGI (reference sequence). The CDR3 region is CASSPRDRGSYEQYF. The DNA of the CDR3 is TGTGCCAGCAGTCCTCGGGACAGGGGATCCTACGAGCAGTACTTC.

The gene calls are TRBV28 and TRBJ2-6; TRBD1 matches 10 bases. CDR1 MDHEN and CDR2 SYDVKM come from the germline V gene. With V trimmed by 7 bases and J by 5 bases, 14 bases remained unmatched. The CDR3 length is 18 residues. In DNA, the CDR3 is TGTGCCAGCAATCTCTCGGGGGACAGGGGTAGAAGGGCCAACGTCCTGACTTTC. Translated, it gives CASNLSGDRGRRANVLTF.

A few counts support this clone. The J gene is TRBJ1-4, the V gene TRBV19; D is unresolved. The CDR3 runs 15 residues. CDR1 is LNHDA, CDR2 SQIVND, per germline (reference sequence). V lost 5 bases to trimming and J lost 5 bases, with 15 bases between them. The CDR3 coding sequence is TGTGCCAGTAGTCCGCGGACGGAATCAAATGAAAAACTGTTTTTT. Amino acids: CASSPRTESNEKLFF.

This chain connects TRBV6-1 to TRBJ2-1; no definite D call. The CDR3 runs 14 residues. Trimming left V 7 bases short and J 6 bases short, with 16 bases between. The germline V gene has CDR1 MNHNS and CDR2 SASEGT. CDR3 region: CASIKVEDLNEQFF. The CDR3 coding sequence is TGTGCCAGCATAAAGGTGGAAGATCTCAATGAGCAGTTCTTC.

This chain joins TRBV6-5 and TRBJ1-5; the match to TRBD1 covers 9 bases. The CDR3 sequence is 15 residues long. Unmatched junction bases numbered 6, after V lost 6 bases and J lost 3 bases. Germline CDR1 and CDR2: MNHEY and SVGAGI. The CDR3 protein is CASSSGQGFNQPQHF. The CDR3 nucleotides are TGTGCCAGCAGCTCGGGACAGGGTTTCAATCAGCCCCAGCATTTT.

The chain joins TRBV30 to TRBJ1-1, with a weak D call TRBD1 (5 bases). The CDR3 length is 12 residues. CDR1 GTSNPN and CDR2 SVGIG come from the germline V gene (reference sequence). CDR3 coding DNA: TGTATGGCGCGGGGGATGAACACTGAAGCTTTCTTT. It encodes CMARGMNTEAFF.

The chain joins TRBV7-9 to TRBJ1-2; a possible D gene is TRBD1 (5 bases). Germline V gene sequence: CDR1 SEHNR, CDR2 FQNEAQ (reference sequence). The ends were cut back, 2 bases at V and 7 bases at J, with 8 bases in the middle. There are 12 residues in the CDR3. The CDR3 is CASSLSGGGYTF. CDR3 bases: TGTGCCAGCAGCTTATCGGGGGGTGGCTACACCTTC.

V gene TRBV2 combines with J gene TRBJ2-3, with D maybe TRBD1 (5 bases). V gave up 2 bases and J gave up 0 bases, with 6 bases separating them. The CDR3 runs 14 residues. Germline values: CDR1 SNHLY, CDR2 FYNNEI. The CDR3 DNA reads as TGTGCCAGCAGTGAACAGGGAAGCACAGATACGCAGTATTTT. Protein: CASSEQGSTDTQYF. Full variable domain (remainder filled in from reference TRBV2 and TRBJ2-3): EPEVTQTPSHQVTQMGQEVILRCVPISNHLYFYWYRQILGQKVEFLVSFYNNEISEKSEIFDDQFSVERPDGSNFTLKIRSTKLEDSAMYFCASSEQGSTDTQYFGPGTRLTVL.

The chain uses TRBV7-6 and TRBJ2-1, with TRBD1 identical over 7 bases. Germline CDR1 SGHVS, CDR2 FNYEAQ. This CDR3 has 15 residues. Losses at the gene ends were 6 bases for V and 6 bases for J; bases not matched to a gene: 11. The CDR3 here is CASSTRRQGGNEQFF. Here the CDR3 DNA reads TGTGCCAGCAGTACGAGGAGACAGGGTGGCAATGAGCAGTTCTTC.